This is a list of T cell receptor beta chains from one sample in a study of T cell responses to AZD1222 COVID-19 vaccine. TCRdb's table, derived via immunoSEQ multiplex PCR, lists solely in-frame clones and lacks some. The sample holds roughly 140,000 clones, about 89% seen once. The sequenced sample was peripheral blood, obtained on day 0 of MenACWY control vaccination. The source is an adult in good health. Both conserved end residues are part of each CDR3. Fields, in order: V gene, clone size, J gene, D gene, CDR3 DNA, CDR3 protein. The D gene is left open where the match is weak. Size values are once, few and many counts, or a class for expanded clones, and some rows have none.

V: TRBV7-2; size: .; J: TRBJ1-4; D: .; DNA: TGTGCCAGCAGCTTAGGGATTAGCGCAGACCCTAATGAAAAACTGTTTTTT; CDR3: CASSLGISADPNEKLFF
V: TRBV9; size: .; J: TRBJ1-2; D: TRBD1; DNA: TGTGCCAGCAGCGTAGGGGTCCTTGACAGGGGAAGTAACTATGGCTACACCTTC; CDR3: CASSVGVLDRGSNYGYTF
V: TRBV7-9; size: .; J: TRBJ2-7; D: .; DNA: TGTGCCAGCAGCCTTACTTACGAGCAGTACTTC; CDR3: CASSLTYEQYF
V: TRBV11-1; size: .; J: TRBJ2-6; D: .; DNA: TGTGCCAGCAGCTTAGAACCCCGGGCCAACGTCCTGACTTTC; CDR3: CASSLEPRANVLTF
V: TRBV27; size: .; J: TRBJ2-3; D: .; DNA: TGTGCCAGCAGTGTCTCAACCGGGACTCTCACAGATACGCAGTATTTT; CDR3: CASSVSTGTLTDTQYF
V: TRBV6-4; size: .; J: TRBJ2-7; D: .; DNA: TGTGCCAGCAGTGACTCGTACGAGCAGTACTTC; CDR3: CASSDSYEQYF
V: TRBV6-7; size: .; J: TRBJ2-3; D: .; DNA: TGTGCCACCAAACTATCTCGGGACAAAAGGACAGATACGCAGTATTTT; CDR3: CATKLSRDKRTDTQYF
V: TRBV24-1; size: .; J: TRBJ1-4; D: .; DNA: TGTGCCACCAGTGATAACAGGGCGACTAATGAAAAACTGTTTTTT; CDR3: CATSDNRATNEKLFF
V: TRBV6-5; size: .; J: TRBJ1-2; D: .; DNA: TGTGCCAGCAGGTATCAAGAGACGTATGGCTACACCTTC; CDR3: CASRYQETYGYTF
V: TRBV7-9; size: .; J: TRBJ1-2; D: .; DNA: TGTGCCAGCAGCCCAAGGGAGTGGGATGGCTACACCTTC; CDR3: CASSPREWDGYTF
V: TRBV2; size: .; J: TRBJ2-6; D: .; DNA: TGTGCCAGCAGCCCGCAGGGTTTGGCTGGGGCCAACGTCCTGACTTTC; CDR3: CASSPQGLAGANVLTF
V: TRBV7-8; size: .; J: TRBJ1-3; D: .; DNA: TGTGCCAGCAGCTTACGTGTAGGGCAGGGTGGAAACACCATATATTTT; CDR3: CASSLRVGQGGNTIYF
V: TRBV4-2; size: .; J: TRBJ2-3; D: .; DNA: TGTGCCAGCAGCCAATGGGACGGCACAGATACGCAGTATTTT; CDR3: CASSQWDGTDTQYF
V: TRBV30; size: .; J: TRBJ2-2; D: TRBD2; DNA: TGTGCCTGGGGAGTAGGATGGGGGAGGGACACCGGGGAGCTGTTTTTT; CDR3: CAWGVGWGRDTGELFF
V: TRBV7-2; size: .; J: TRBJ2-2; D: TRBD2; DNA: TGTGCCAGCAGCAAACCGGGACTAGCGGGAAGGAACACCGGGGAGCTGTTTTTT; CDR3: CASSKPGLAGRNTGELFF
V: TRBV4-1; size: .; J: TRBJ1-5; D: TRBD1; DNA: TGCGCCAGCAGCCAAGTCAGGGACAGGGGGCGGCTCCAGCATTTT; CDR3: CASSQVRDRGRLQHF
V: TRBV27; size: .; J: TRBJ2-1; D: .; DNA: TGTGCCAGCTCCTCTGGGGGAAGGCCGGACAATGAGCAGTTCTTC; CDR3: CASSSGGRPDNEQFF
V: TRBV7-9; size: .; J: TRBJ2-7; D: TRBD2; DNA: TGTGCCAGCAGCTTACTAGCGGGAGCGGGCGAGCAGTACTTC; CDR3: CASSLLAGAGEQYF
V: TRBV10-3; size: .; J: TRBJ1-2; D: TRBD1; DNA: TGTGCCTCAAAACCGACAGGGCTTAACTATGGCTACACCTTC; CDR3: CASKPTGLNYGYTF
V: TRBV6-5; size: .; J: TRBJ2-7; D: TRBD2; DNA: TGTGCCAGCAGTTACTCAGAGAGCGGGACCTACGAGCAGTACTTC; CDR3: CASSYSESGTYEQYF
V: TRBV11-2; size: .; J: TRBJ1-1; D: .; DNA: TGTGCCAGCAGCAACGGACAATTGAGGACTGAAGCTTTCTTT; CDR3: CASSNGQLRTEAFF
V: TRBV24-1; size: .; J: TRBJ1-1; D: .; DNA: TGTGCCACCAGTGACGATTCCAGGGGAGGTACGACTGAAGCTTTCTTT; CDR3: CATSDDSRGGTTEAFF
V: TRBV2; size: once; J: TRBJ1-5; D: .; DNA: TGTGCCAGCGCCACCTTGGGGGGGTCTCGGCAGCCCCAGCATTTT; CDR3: CASATLGGSRQPQHF
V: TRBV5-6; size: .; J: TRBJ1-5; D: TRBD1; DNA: TGTGCCAGCAGCTTGCGGTTATCGACAGGGGGTAGGCAGCCCCAGCATTTT; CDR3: CASSLRLSTGGRQPQHF
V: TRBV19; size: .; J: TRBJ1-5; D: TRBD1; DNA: TGTGCCAGTAGTTCCGGACAGGGGGGTCAGCCCCAGCATTTT; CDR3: CASSSGQGGQPQHF
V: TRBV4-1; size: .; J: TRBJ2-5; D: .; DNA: TGCGCCAGCTCGCCAGGGACCCCTCAAGAGACCCAGTACTTC; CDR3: CASSPGTPQETQYF
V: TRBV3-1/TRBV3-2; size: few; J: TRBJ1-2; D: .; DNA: TGTGCCAGCAGCCAAGCCAGGGCGGAACACTATGGCTACACCTTC; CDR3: CASSQARAEHYGYTF
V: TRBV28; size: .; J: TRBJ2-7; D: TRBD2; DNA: TGTGCCAGCAGTATAGCGGGAGACTACGAGCAGTACTTC; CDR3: CASSIAGDYEQYF
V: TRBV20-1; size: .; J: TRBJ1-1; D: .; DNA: TGCAGTGCTAGTCTCTCAGGGAGGATCACTGAAGCTTTCTTT; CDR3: CSASLSGRITEAFF
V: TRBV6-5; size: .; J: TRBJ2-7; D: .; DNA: TGTGCCAGCACCTCGACTAGGTCGGTCTACGAGCAGTACTTC; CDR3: CASTSTRSVYEQYF
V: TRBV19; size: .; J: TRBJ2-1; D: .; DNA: TGTGCCAGTAGCCCCACCGGGACCCGTTCCTACAATGAGCAGTTCTTC; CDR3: CASSPTGTRSYNEQFF
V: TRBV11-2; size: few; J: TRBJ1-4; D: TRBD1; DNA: TGTGCCAGCAGCTTATCGACAGGGAATGAAAAACTGTTTTTT; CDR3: CASSLSTGNEKLFF
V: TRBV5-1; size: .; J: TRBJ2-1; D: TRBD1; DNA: TGCGCCAGCAGCTTCACACATTCGGGACAGGGGGGCAATGAGCAGTTCTTC; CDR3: CASSFTHSGQGGNEQFF
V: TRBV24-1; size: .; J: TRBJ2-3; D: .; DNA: TGTGCCACCAGTGGATACACAGATACGCAGTATTTT; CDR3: CATSGYTDTQYF
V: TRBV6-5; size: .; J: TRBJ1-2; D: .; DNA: TGTGCCAGCAGTCCGACGGTTAACTATGGCTACACCTTC; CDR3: CASSPTVNYGYTF
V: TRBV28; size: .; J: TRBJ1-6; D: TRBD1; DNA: TGTGCCAGCAGTTTAAGACAGGGGGACCGTTATTCACCCCTCCACTTT; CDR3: CASSLRQGDRYSPLHF
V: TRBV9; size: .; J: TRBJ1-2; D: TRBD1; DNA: TGTGCCAGCAGCGTAGATGGTAGGTGGGACAGCTATGGCTACACCTTC; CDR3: CASSVDGRWDSYGYTF
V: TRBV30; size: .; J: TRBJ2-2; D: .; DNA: TGTGCCTGGAGTCCCTTCACCGGGGAGCTGTTTTTT; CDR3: CAWSPFTGELFF
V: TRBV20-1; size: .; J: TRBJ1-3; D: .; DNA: TGCAGTGCTAGTGAGGTGCAGAGAAACACCATATATTTT; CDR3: CSASEVQRNTIYF
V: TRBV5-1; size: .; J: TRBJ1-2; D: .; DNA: TGCGCCAGCAGCCCCCAGTGGGGGGGGAACTATGGCTACACCTTC; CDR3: CASSPQWGGNYGYTF
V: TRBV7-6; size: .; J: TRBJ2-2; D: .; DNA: TGTGCCAGCAGCCGAGGACAGCCGTTCACCGGGGAGCTGTTTTTT; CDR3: CASSRGQPFTGELFF
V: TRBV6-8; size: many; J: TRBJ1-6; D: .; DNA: TGTGCCAGCAGTTCCGACCTACACGGTTCACCCCTCCACTTT; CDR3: CASSSDLHGSPLHF
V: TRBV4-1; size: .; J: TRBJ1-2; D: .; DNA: TGCGCCAGCAGCCAAGATAGACAGGCGAACTATGGCTACACCTTC; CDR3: CASSQDRQANYGYTF
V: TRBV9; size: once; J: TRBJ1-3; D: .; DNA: TGTGCCAGCAGCCCAATGTCGGGCAGTAACTCTGGAAACACCATATATTTT; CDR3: CASSPMSGSNSGNTIYF
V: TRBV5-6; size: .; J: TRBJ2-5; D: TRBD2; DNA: TGTGCCAGCAGCTTGGCCCCGGGACTAGCGGGAGTGACCCAGTACTTC; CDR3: CASSLAPGLAGVTQYF
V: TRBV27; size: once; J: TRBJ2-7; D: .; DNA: TGTGCCAGCAGTTTCACCGGGGAACAATTTTACGAGCAGTACTTC; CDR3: CASSFTGEQFYEQYF
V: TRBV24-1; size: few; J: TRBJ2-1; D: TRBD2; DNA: TGTGCCACCAGTGATATCGGAGCGGGAGTGTCCGATGAGCAGTTCTTC; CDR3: CATSDIGAGVSDEQFF
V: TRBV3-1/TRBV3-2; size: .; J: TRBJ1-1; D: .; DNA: TGTGCCAGCAGCCGCCTCTACGGGGAGGGGGGGAACACTGAAGCTTTCTTT; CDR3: CASSRLYGEGGNTEAFF
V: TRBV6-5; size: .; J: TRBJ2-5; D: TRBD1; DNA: TGTGCCAGCGCCGGGACAGGGAAAGAGACCCAGTACTTC; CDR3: CASAGTGKETQYF
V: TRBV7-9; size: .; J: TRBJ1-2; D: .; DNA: TGTGCCAGCAGCTTAGGAGAAACTAACTATGGCTACACCTTC; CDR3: CASSLGETNYGYTF
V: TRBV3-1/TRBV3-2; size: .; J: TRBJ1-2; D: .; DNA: TGTGCCAGCAGCCAAAAGGGAAATGGCTACACCTTC; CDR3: CASSQKGNGYTF
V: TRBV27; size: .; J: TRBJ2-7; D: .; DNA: TGTGCCAGCAGTTTGAGACATGGAAGCTACGAGCAGTACTTC; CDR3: CASSLRHGSYEQYF
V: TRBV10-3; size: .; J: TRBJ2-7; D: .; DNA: TGTGCCATCAGTGAGGGGTCCTACGAGCAGTACTTC; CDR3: CAISEGSYEQYF